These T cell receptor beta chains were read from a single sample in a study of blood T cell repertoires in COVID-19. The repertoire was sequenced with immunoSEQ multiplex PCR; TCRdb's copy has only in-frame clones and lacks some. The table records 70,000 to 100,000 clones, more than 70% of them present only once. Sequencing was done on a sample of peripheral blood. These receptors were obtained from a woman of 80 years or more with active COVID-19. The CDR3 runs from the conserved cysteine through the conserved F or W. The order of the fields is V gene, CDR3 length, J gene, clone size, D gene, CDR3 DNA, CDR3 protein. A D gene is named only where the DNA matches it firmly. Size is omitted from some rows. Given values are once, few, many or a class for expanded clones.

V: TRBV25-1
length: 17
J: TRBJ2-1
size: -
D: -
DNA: TGTGCCAGCAGGGCCCTTGGAGGAGTTAGCTCCTACAATGAGCAGTTCTTC
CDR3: CASRALGGVSSYNEQFF

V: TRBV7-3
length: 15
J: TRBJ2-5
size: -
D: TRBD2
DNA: TGTGCCAGCAGCTCGACTAGCGGAGGCCAAGAGACCCAGTACTTC
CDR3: CASSSTSGGQETQYF

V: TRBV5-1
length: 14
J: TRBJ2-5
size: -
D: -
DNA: TGCGCCAGCAGCTTGGAGGGGCTCGGGGAGACCCAGTACTTC
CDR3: CASSLEGLGETQYF

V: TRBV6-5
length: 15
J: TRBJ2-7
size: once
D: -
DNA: TGTGCCAGCAGTCCTCGAGGGGGAAGCTCCTACGAGCAGTACTTC
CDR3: CASSPRGGSSYEQYF

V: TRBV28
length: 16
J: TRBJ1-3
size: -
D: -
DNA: TGTGCCAGCAGTTTATTACAGGGAACAGGAGGAAACACCATATATTTT
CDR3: CASSLLQGTGGNTIYF

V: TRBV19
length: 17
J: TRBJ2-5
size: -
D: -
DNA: TGTGCCAGTAGTCAAACGGGGGACTCCGCGTACCAAGAGACCCAGTACTTC
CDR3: CASSQTGDSAYQETQYF

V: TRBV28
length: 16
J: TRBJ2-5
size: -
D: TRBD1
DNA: TGTGCCAGCGGACTGACCGGGACAGGGGGCCGGGAGACCCAGTACTTC
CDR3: CASGLTGTGGRETQYF

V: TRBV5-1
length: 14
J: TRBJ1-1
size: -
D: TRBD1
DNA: TGCGCCAGCAGCAATTCCGGGACAGGCCTAGAGGCTTTCTTT
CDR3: CASSNSGTGLEAFF

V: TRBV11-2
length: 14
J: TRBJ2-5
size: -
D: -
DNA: TGTGCCAGCAGCTTAGAGTGGCAGGGGGAGACCCAGTACTTC
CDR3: CASSLEWQGETQYF

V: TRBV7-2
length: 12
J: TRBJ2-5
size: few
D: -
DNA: TGTGCCAGCAGCTCGTGGCGGGAGACCCAGTACTTC
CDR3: CASSSWRETQYF

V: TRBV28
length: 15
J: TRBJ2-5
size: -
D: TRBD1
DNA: TGTGCCAGCAGTAAAGACCAGGGGGTTCTGGAGACCCAGTACTTC
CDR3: CASSKDQGVLETQYF

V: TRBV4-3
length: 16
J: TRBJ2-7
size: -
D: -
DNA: TGCGCCAGCAGCCAAGATCTTGGCGGGTCCGCCTACGAGCAGTACTTC
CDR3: CASSQDLGGSAYEQYF

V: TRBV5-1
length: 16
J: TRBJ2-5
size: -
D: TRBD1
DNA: TGCGCCAGCAGCGGGGGGGACAGGGGAATTGGAGAGACCCAGTACTTC
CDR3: CASSGGDRGIGETQYF

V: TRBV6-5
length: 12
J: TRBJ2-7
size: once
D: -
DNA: TGTGCCAGCAAGCAGGGGGGTGGCGAGCAGTACTTC
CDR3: CASKQGGGEQYF

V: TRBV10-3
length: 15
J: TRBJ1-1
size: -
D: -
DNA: TGTGCCATCAGTGAGTCGGGGGCCTCGGTGACTGAAGCTTTCTTT
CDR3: CAISESGASVTEAFF

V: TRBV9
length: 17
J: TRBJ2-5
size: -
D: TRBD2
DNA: TGTGCCAGCAGCGCGGGACTAGCGGGAGGGAGTTGGGAGACCCAGTACTTC
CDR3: CASSAGLAGGSWETQYF

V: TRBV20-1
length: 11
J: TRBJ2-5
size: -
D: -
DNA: TGCAGTGTGGGGAGAGCGGAGACCCAGTACTTC
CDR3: CSVGRAETQYF

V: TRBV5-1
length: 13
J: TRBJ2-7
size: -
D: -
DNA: TGCGCCAGCAGCATCCCGGGGAGCTACGAGCAGTACTTC
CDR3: CASSIPGSYEQYF

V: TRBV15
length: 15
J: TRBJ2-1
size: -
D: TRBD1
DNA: TGTGCCACCAGCAGAGCTCGACAGGGTGCCGATGAGCAGTTCTTC
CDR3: CATSRARQGADEQFF

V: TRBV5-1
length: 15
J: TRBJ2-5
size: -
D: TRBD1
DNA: TGCGCCAGCAGCGAAATACAGGGGGCTTTGGAGACCCAGTACTTC
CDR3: CASSEIQGALETQYF

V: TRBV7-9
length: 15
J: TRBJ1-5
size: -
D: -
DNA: TGTGCCAGCAGCTTAGCATCGGGGGTTAATCAGCCCCAGCATTTT
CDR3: CASSLASGVNQPQHF

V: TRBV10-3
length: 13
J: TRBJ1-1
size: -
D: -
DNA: TGTGCCATCAGTGAAACAGTGAACACTGAAGCTTTCTTT
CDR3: CAISETVNTEAFF

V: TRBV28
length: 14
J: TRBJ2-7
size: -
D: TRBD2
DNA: TGTGCCAGCAGTCCGACTAGCGGGGTCTACGAGCAGTACTTC
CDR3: CASSPTSGVYEQYF

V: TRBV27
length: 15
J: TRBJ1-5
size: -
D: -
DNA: TGTGCCAGCAGTTTTGGCGGGCAATCCAATCAGCCCCAGCATTTT
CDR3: CASSFGGQSNQPQHF

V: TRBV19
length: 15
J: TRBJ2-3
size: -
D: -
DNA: TGTGCCAGTAGTATAGGTGGGAGTCCGGCAGATACGCAGTATTTT
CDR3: CASSIGGSPADTQYF

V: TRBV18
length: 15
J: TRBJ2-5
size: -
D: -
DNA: TGTGCCAGCTCACCAGGCGGGGTGTACCAAGAGACCCAGTACTTC
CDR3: CASSPGGVYQETQYF

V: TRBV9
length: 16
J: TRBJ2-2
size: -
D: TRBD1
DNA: TGTGCCAGCAGCGTTTCAGGGGGAGTGTTCACCGGGGAGCTGTTTTTT
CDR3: CASSVSGGVFTGELFF

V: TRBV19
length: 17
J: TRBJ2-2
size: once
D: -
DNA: TGTGCCAGTAGTAAGGGGTTTTGGTTCGGGAACACCGGGGAGCTGTTTTTT
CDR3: CASSKGFWFGNTGELFF

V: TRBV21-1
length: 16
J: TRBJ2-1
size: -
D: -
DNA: TGTGCCAGCAGCAAGACGGACAGCCGCTCCTACAATGAGCAGTTCTTC
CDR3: CASSKTDSRSYNEQFF

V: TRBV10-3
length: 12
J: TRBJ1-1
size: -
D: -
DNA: TGTGCCATCGGTAGTCCTAACACTGAAGCTTTCTTT
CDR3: CAIGSPNTEAFF

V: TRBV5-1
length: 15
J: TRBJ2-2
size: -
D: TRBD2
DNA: TGCGCCAGCAGCTGGGCGGGAGGGAACACCGGGGAGCTGTTTTTT
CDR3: CASSWAGGNTGELFF

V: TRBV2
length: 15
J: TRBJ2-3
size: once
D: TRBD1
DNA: TGTGCCAGCAGCGAGGGACAGGGGGCGCGTAATACGCAGTATTTT
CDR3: CASSEGQGARNTQYF

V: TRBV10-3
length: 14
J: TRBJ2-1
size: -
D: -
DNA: TGTGCCATCAGTGAGTCTGCTAGCTACAATGAGCAGTTCTTC
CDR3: CAISESASYNEQFF

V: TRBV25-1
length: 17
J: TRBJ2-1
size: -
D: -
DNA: TGTGCCAGCAGTGAATTCGGGACTGGGCACTCCTACAATGAGCAGTTCTTC
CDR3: CASSEFGTGHSYNEQFF

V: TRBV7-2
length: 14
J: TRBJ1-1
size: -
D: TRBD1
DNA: TGTGCCAGCAGCTTAAACAGGGGGTTAACTGAAGCTTTCTTT
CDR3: CASSLNRGLTEAFF

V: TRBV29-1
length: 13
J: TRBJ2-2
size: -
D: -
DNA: TGCAGCGTTGACCCAGCGAACACCGGGGAGCTGTTTTTT
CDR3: CSVDPANTGELFF

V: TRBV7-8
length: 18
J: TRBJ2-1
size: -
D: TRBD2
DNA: TGTGCCAGCAGCTTAGGGGGGACTAGCGGGACCCCTTACAATGAGCAGTTCTTC
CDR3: CASSLGGTSGTPYNEQFF